Given below is one T cell receptor beta chain in context. Its target is unknown. This entry comes from a study of blood T cells in healthy people across ages. Broader study findings: The percentage of naive T cells correlated strongly with TCR beta diversity. Compared with aged donors, long-lived donors showed fewer expanded clones, suggesting selection. The study lacked donor CMV status, which possibly confounded expanded clonotype changes.

Through a sample-barcoded 5' primer and a J-beta primer mix, a second PCR was run for roughly 7 to 12 cycles. A template-switch adaptor that had 12 random nucleotides put a tag on each cDNA molecule. MiXCR, applied by TCRdb to the 5' RACE reads, yields one record per CDR3 protein. The sample lists about 1.8 million distinct CDR3 sequences, around half occurring once. From germline, CDR1 is MNHEY and CDR2 SVGAGI. The CDR3 is 15 residues long. This receptor was taken from a woman aged 40-49 years in good health. V and J are TRBV6-5 and TRBJ2-7; 8 nucleotides line up with TRBD2. The J call may not be correct, given that the DNA end is closer to TRBJ2-5. Input material: blood. The CDR3 sequence is CASSRSGGAPETQYF. CDR3 in DNA: TGTGCCAGTTCAAGGTCGGGGGGGGCCCCGGAGACCCAGTACTTC.